These 10 T cell receptor beta chains came from one sample sequenced in a study of blood T cell repertoires in COVID-19. Generated by immunoSEQ multiplex PCR, the TCRdb table keeps only in-frame clones and is missing some. The profile shows 150,000 to 200,000 clones, 94% of them singletons. Specimen: peripheral blood. The receptors come from a man aged 30-40 years with COVID-19, enrolled during active disease.

The chain carries TRBV13 and TRBJ1-6, with TRBD1 matching over 9 bases. The V gene end was trimmed by 4 bases and the J gene end by 9 bases; junction bases not matched to a gene: 4. Germline values: CDR1 PRHDT, CDR2 FYEKMQ (reference sequence). This CDR3 has 14 amino acids. CDR3 coding DNA: TGTGCCAGCAGCTCGGGACAGGGTACTTCACCCCTCCACTTT. It specifies CASSSGQGTSPLHF.

The gene calls are TRBV29-1 and TRBJ1-4; D not resolved. The V and J ends lost 7 bases and 3 bases respectively, with 12 bases between them. Germline CDR1 reads SQVTM; CDR2 reads ANQGSEA. The CDR3 loop spans 13 amino acids. CDR3 nucleotide sequence: TGCAGCGCCCAAGTGAGCCCTAATGAAAAACTGTTTTTT. This encodes CSAQVSPNEKLFF.

The chain has TRBV14 and TRBJ1-1, with 8 bases lining up with TRBD1. The CDR3 sequence is 15 residues long. Trimming removed 2 bases from V and 6 bases from J; junction bases left unmatched: 8. Germline lookup yields CDR1 SGHDN and CDR2 FVKESK. CDR3 loop: CASSQYRGRDAEAFF. The CDR3 coding sequence is TGTGCCAGCAGCCAATACAGGGGGAGGGACGCTGAAGCTTTCTTT.

V and J are TRBV6-5 and TRBJ2-1; D possibly corresponds to TRBD1 (6 bases). The CDR3 has 16 amino acids. Germline CDR1 and CDR2: MNHEY and SVGAGI. V lost 2 bases to trimming and J lost 6 bases, with 17 bases between them. Written as DNA, the CDR3 is TGTGCCAGCAGTTACCTCGGACAGAGGGCCCGCAATGAGCAGTTCTTC. It codes for CASSYLGQRARNEQFF.

The chain is built from TRBV5-1 and TRBJ2-1, with a possible D match to TRBD1 (6 bases). There are 17 residues in the CDR3. Looked up from germline, CDR1 is SGHRS and CDR2 is YFSETQ. Trimming shortened V by 1 base and J by 1 base, and 15 bases separated the two germline ends. The CDR3 here is CASSLSTTGKSYNEQFF. CDR3 nucleotide sequence: TGCGCCAGCAGCTTGTCGACCACAGGGAAATCCTACAATGAGCAGTTCTTC.

The CDR3 bases are TGCGCCAGCAGCCTGGGATTGGCTAGCGGGGGGGCAGCAGATACGCAGTATTTT. The encoded protein is CASSLGLASGGAADTQYF. V and J are TRBV5-1 and TRBJ2-3, with TRBD2 matching 12 bases. The CDR3 totals 18 residues. Trimming took 4 bases from V and 4 from J; bases not matched to a gene: 13. CDR1 is SGHRS, CDR2 YFSETQ, per germline.

This chain connects TRBV28 to TRBJ1-2; D might be TRBD1 (6 bases). The CDR3 is 15 residues long. CDR1 and CDR2 (germline): MDHEN, SYDVKM. V lost 6 bases, J lost 4 bases, and 18 bases lay in between. In DNA form, the CDR3 reads TGTGCCAGCAGGCCTCCAACAGGGATAGTCTATGGCTACACCTTC. It translates to CASRPPTGIVYGYTF.

This clone was counted only a few times. V is TRBV12-3 or TRBV12-4 and J is TRBJ2-7, with a possible D match to TRBD1 (5 bases). The CDR3 loop spans 13 amino acids. The V gene lost 5 bases and the J gene lost 5 bases, with 13 bases spanning the gap. The CDR3 DNA is TGTGCCAGCAGTGTACAGGTTTCCCACGAGCAGTACTTC. This translates into CASSVQVSHEQYF.

The chain employs TRBV27 and TRBJ2-6; TRBD1 aligns across 9 bases. The CDR3 spans 16 residues. Germline-derived CDR1 and CDR2 are MNHEY and SMNVEV (reference sequence). Trimming at V came to 5 bases and at J to 4 bases, leaving 6 bases not matched to a gene. In DNA, the CDR3 is TGTGCCAGCAGTAAACAGGGGGCGCTAGGGGCCAACGTCCTGACTTTC. It translates to CASSKQGALGANVLTF.

The rearrangement links TRBV5-4 to TRBJ2-7; 7 bases fit TRBD1. The CDR3 is 14 residues long. V lost 4 bases and J lost 2; bases outside the gene matches: 6. The V gene's germline CDR1 is SGHNT and CDR2 YYREEE (reference sequence). Here the CDR3 reads CASSPGQRPYEQYF. CDR3 nucleotide sequence: TGTGCCAGCAGCCCGGGACAGAGACCCTACGAGCAGTACTTC.